Listed here is a single T cell receptor (beta chain). Its antigen is still unknown. One end of the junction fails to match germline, which may point to a read error. The CDR3 loop spans 10 amino acids. Germline CDR1 and CDR2: GTSNPN and SVGIG (reference sequence). These data come from a study of cytomegalovirus exposure and HLA in healthy donors. Broader study findings: Immune exposure information available was restricted to CMV serostatus. Several of the most significant clusters appeared, in a later analysis, to be linked to common viral pathogens. The investigators catalogued 150 or so TCR beta chains as cytomegalovirus-associated.

Primers for the PCR totalled 60 Vbeta and 13 Jbeta. Sequencing was performed with immunoSEQ multiplex PCR; in TCRdb, only in-frame clones are kept and a portion is missing. The sample records a few hundred thousand clones, 70% to 85% being singletons. Donors sampled were nominally healthy, though unrecorded immune exposures were likely. This clonotype originated in a girl aged 2 to 10 in good health and CMV-seronegative. The sequencing sample was made of PBMCs. This chain connects TRBV30 to TRBJ1-1; possible D gene TRBD1, 5 bases. The CDR3 bases are TGTGCCTGGAGTGGGGCAGGGCCTCGCTTT. It codes for CAWSGAGPRF.